This T cell receptor beta chain derives from a study of sequential checkpoint blockade in melanoma. The wider study: Arm A got nivolumab then ipilimumab; arm B the reverse, 1:1. Both treatment sequences were followed by maintenance nivolumab.

Only in-frame clones appear in the TCRdb table, and some are missing; sequencing was by immunoSEQ multiplex PCR. The sample carries more than 15,000 clones, roughly 71% recorded once. The CDR3 runs 15 residues. V dropped 5 bases and J dropped 8 bases, with 18 bases sitting between them. In germline, CDR1 is LNHNV, CDR2 YYDKDF (reference sequence). The treatment was: randomized to nivolumab then ipilimumab (arm A) or the reverse (arm B). DNA-damaging chemotherapy had not been given to any patient beforehand. From thawed PBMCs, live CD3+CD8+ cells negative for CD19 and CD56 were sorted. The receptor was isolated from a human donor with melanoma. This sample comprised CD8+ T cells sorted from blood (inferred from file names), obtained from a patient given nivolumab and ipilimumab in sequence. The J gene is TRBJ1-4, the V gene TRBV15, with D maybe TRBD1 (6 bases). The CDR3, as DNA: TGTGCCACCAGCGAGAACAGGGCCCTAGACGAAAAACTGTTTTTT. Protein: CATSENRALDEKLFF.